This passage covers 21 T cell receptor beta chains from one sample sequenced in a study of cytomegalovirus exposure and HLA in healthy donors. This PCR relied on a set of 60 Vbeta primers and 13 Jbeta primers. The assay was immunoSEQ multiplex PCR, and TCRdb's table has in-frame clones only and misses some. Of fewer than 130,000 clones listed, roughly 78% are singletons. Source material: PBMCs. The receptors stem from a woman aged 40 to 50 in good health and CMV-seronegative.

The genes are TRBV6-5 and TRBJ1-1, with 8 bases aligning to TRBD1. The germline CDR1 and CDR2 sequences are MNHEY and SVGAGI. J was trimmed by 5 bases and V by 6 bases; bases with no gene match: 11. The CDR3 contains 15 residues. CDR3 region: CASSRQGTSATEAFF. CDR3 coding DNA: TGTGCCAGCAGCCGACAGGGGACAAGCGCAACTGAAGCTTTCTTT.

The rearrangement uses TRBV10-3 and TRBJ2-7; 8 bases are shared with TRBD1. Germline V lookup: CDR1 ENHRY, CDR2 SYGVKD. V lost 3 bases, J lost 5 bases, and 6 bases stayed unmatched. The CDR3 loop spans 14 amino acids. CDR3 bases: TGTGCCATCAGTGACCCAGGGGGCCCGGACGAGCAGTACTTC. This codes for CAISDPGGPDEQYF.

This clone showed up just a few times. V gene TRBV5-5 combines with J gene TRBJ2-2, with TRBD2 matching over 10 bases. The V segment lost 0 bases and the J segment 7 bases; nucleotides outside the gene matches: 6. The germline CDR1 and CDR2 sequences are SGHKS and YYEKEE (reference sequence). This CDR3 has 16 residues. The CDR3 is CASSLVSAGGNGELFF. CDR3 DNA sequence: TGTGCCAGCAGCTTGGTCTCAGCGGGGGGGAACGGGGAGCTGTTTTTT.

The chain uses TRBV30 and TRBJ1-5, with 7 bases lining up with TRBD1. CDR3 length equals 13 residues. From germline, CDR1 is GTSNPN and CDR2 SVGIG (reference sequence). V was clipped by 5 bases and J by 4 bases; unmatched bases: 5. DNA for the CDR3: TGTGCCTGGCGAGCGACAGGGAATCAGCCCCAGCATTTT. The encoded protein is CAWRATGNQPQHF.

CDR3 DNA sequence: TGCGCCAGCAACCACAGGGAAAAAGTAGCCTCGTCCTACAATGAGCAGTTCTTC. Translation gives CASNHREKVASSYNEQFF. The rearrangement joins TRBV10-1 to TRBJ2-1; TRBD1 might be the D (6 bases). CDR3 length equals 18 residues. V gave up 7 bases and J gave up 1 base, with 23 bases separating them. CDR1 and CDR2 (germline): WNHNN, SYGVQD (reference sequence).

This clone appeared a single time. This chain connects TRBV19 to TRBJ1-4; the match to TRBD1 covers 11 bases. Per the germline V gene, CDR1 is LNHDA and CDR2 is SQIVND (reference sequence). The CDR3 length is 16 residues. The V gene end was trimmed by 5 bases and the J gene end by 6 bases; junction bases not matched to a gene: 8. The CDR3 DNA reads TGTGCCAGTAGTTCGCCCCGGGACAGGGGGGATGAAAAACTGTTTTTT. Protein product: CASSSPRDRGDEKLFF.

Turning to this clone: The sample has other DNA sequences that encode this CDR3 too. The CDR3, as DNA: TGTGCCAGCAGCTTTGGACTAGCGCCCTACAATGAGCAGTTCTTC. It specifies CASSFGLAPYNEQFF. J is TRBJ2-1 and V is TRBV7-2, with 9 positions matching TRBD2. CDR1 is SGHTA, CDR2 FQGNSA, per germline. J was trimmed by 2 bases and V by 3 bases; bases with no gene match: 2. The CDR3 totals 15 residues.

This clone was observed a single time. The chain couples TRBV25-1 to TRBJ2-7; D possibly corresponds to TRBD2 (6 bases). Trimming left V 2 bases short and J 0 bases short, with 8 bases between. Germline V gene data show CDR1 as MGHDK and CDR2 as SYGVNS. The CDR3 sequence is 14 residues long. CDR3 in DNA: TGTGCCAGCAGTGAAGCGGGAAGCTCCTACGAGCAGTACTTC. Translated, it gives CASSEAGSSYEQYF.

The chain couples TRBV6-1 to TRBJ1-5, with 8 nucleotides matching TRBD1. The CDR3 covers 15 residues. The V segment lost 6 bases and the J segment 6 bases; nucleotides outside the gene matches: 10. CDR1 and CDR2 from the germline V gene are MNHNS and SASEGT. As DNA, the CDR3 is TGTGCCAGCAGGGCGGGGTCGCAGGGGGCTCAGCCCCAGCATTTT. Its translation: CASRAGSQGAQPQHF.

The chain recombines TRBV25-1 with TRBJ2-1, with 7 bases matching TRBD1. The CDR3 contains 14 residues. Germline V CDR1 and CDR2: MGHDK, SYGVNS. Unmatched junction bases numbered 6, after V lost 5 bases and J lost 5 bases. The CDR3 DNA reads TGTGCCAGCAGTAAGACAGGGTTGGACAATGAGCAGTTCTTC. This sequence encodes CASSKTGLDNEQFF.

The J gene is TRBJ2-3, the V gene TRBV7-2; TRBD1 matches 10 bases. Unmatched junction bases numbered 12, after V lost 8 bases and J lost 4 bases. Germline V gene lookup returns CDR1 SGHTA and CDR2 FQGNSA. The CDR3 is 16 amino acids. The chain's CDR3 is CASVPRGTGVSDTQYF. CDR3 sequence (DNA): TGTGCCAGCGTCCCACGGGGGACAGGGGTCTCAGATACGCAGTATTTT.

This clone turned up a few times. The chain uses TRBV7-2 and TRBJ2-7; perhaps TRBD2 as D (5 bases). The V gene's germline CDR1 is SGHTA and CDR2 FQGNSA. This CDR3 is built from 15 residues. The V and J ends lost 3 bases and 1 base respectively, with 13 bases between them. This CDR3 is CASSFDRERSYEQYF. Written as DNA, the CDR3 is TGTGCCAGCAGCTTCGATAGGGAGCGTTCCTACGAGCAGTACTTC.

This rearrangement joins TRBV6-1 to TRBJ2-2; 8 bases agree with TRBD1. Germline lookup yields CDR1 MNHNS and CDR2 SASEGT. The CDR3 extends over 15 amino acids. With 5 bases clipped from V and 4 bases from J, the junction kept 6 bases outside the gene matches. CDR3 sequence: CASSMLDRGTGELFF. The CDR3 DNA sequence: TGTGCCAGCAGTATGTTAGACAGGGGCACCGGGGAGCTGTTTTTT.

The chain joins TRBV5-4 to TRBJ2-7, with TRBD1 matching over 9 bases. Trimming took 3 bases from V and 6 from J; bases not matched to a gene: 10. This CDR3 comprises 15 residues. Germline CDR1 is SGHNT and CDR2 is YYREEE (reference sequence). The CDR3 here is CASSSSRDRASEQYF. The CDR3 nucleotides read TGTGCCAGCAGCTCGTCCCGGGACAGGGCAAGCGAGCAGTACTTC.

The V gene is TRBV9, the J gene TRBJ1-1, with D possibly being TRBD1 (5 bases). In germline, CDR1 is SGDLS, CDR2 YYNGEE. The CDR3 covers 12 residues. The germline V and J ends were trimmed by 3 bases and 4 bases, with 7 bases remaining between them. The CDR3 protein is CASSADSTEAFF. CDR3 in DNA: TGTGCCAGCAGCGCTGACAGCACTGAAGCTTTCTTT.

This clone was seen just once. The rearrangement joins TRBV19 to TRBJ2-7; the D gene is possibly TRBD1 (5 bases). Trimming removed 3 bases from V and 3 bases from J, with 9 bases in between. CDR1 and CDR2 from the germline V gene are LNHDA and SQIVND (reference sequence). This CDR3 has 13 amino acids. CDR3 DNA: TGTGCCAGTAGTATGAGACAGCGCTACGAGCAGTACTTC. This gives the protein CASSMRQRYEQYF.

This clone appeared a single time. This rearrangement joins TRBV30 to TRBJ2-3, with 7 bases identical to TRBD2. CDR1 is GTSNPN and CDR2 is SVGIG in the germline V gene (reference sequence). The CDR3 extends over 14 amino acids. V dropped 8 bases and J dropped 6; count of bases not matched to a gene: 14. The CDR3 DNA reads TGTGCCGGAGGGAGCGGGGCAAGTGGCGATACGCAGTATTTT. Its translation is CAGGSGASGDTQYF.

This chain uses TRBV30 with TRBJ1-5; no reliable D call. Germline CDR1 is GTSNPN and CDR2 is SVGIG (reference sequence). V was trimmed by 2 bases and J by 3 bases, leaving 8 bases between them. The CDR3 contains 13 residues. The CDR3 region is CAWSHTINQPQHF. The CDR3 nucleotides read TGTGCCTGGAGTCACACGATCAATCAGCCCCAGCATTTT.

The rearrangement links TRBV19 to TRBJ2-6; tentatively, D is TRBD2 (6 bases). Germline V gene data show CDR1 as LNHDA and CDR2 as SQIVND (reference sequence). The length of the CDR3 is 17 residues. Trimming took 5 bases from V and 1 from J, leaving 15 bases between them. The CDR3 coding sequence is TGTGCCAGTAGTTTGACGGGGGTGGCGTCTGGGGCCAACGTCCTGACTTTC. Protein product: CASSLTGVASGANVLTF.

This chain links TRBV5-1 with TRBJ1-1; no clear D gene. Germline lookup yields CDR1 SGHRS and CDR2 YFSETQ. V lost 1 base to trimming and J lost 4 bases, with 8 bases between them. This CDR3 is 13 amino acids long. The CDR3 nucleotides read TGCGCCAGCAGCTTGAGTGGAGGCACTGAAGCTTTCTTT. Translation: CASSLSGGTEAFF.

This chain links TRBV4-3 with TRBJ1-6, with 8 positions matching TRBD1. CDR1 is LGHNA, CDR2 YSLEER, per germline. The CDR3 consists of 16 residues. V dropped 1 base and J dropped 6; count of bases not matched to a gene: 5. CDR3 bases: TGCGCCAGCAGCCAAGTGCCGACAGGGGTTAATTCACCCCTCCACTTT. Protein product: CASSQVPTGVNSPLHF.